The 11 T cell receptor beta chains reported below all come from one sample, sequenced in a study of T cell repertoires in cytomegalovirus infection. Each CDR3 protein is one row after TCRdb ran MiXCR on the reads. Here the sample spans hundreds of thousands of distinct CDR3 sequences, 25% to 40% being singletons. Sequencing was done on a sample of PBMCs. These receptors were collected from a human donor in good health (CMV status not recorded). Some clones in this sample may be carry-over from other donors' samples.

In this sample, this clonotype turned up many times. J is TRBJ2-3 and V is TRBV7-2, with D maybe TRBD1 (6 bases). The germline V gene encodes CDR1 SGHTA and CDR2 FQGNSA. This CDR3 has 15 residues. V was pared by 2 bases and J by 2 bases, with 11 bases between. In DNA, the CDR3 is TGTGCCAGCAGCTTAACAGGGATCGTCACAGATACGCAGTATTTT. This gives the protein CASSLTGIVTDTQYF. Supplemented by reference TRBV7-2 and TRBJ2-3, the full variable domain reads GAGVSQSPSNKVTEKGKDVELRCDPISGHTALYWYRQSLGQGLEFLIYFQGNSAPDKSGLPSDRFSAERTGGSVSTLTIQRTQQEDSAVYLCASSLTGIVTDTQYFGPGTRLTVL.

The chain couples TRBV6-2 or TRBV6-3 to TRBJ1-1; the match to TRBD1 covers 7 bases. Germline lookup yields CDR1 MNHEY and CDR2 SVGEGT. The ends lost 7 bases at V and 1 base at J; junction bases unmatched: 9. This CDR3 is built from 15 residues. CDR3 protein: CASNLIGTANTEAFF. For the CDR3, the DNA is TGTGCCAGCAACCTAATCGGGACAGCGAACACTGAAGCTTTCTTT.

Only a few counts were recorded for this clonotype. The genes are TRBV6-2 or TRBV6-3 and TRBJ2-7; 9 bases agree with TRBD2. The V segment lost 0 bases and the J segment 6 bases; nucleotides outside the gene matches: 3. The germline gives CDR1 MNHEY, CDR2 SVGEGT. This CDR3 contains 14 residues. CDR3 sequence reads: CASSYSTSGSEQYF. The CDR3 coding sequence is TGTGCCAGCAGTTACTCGACTAGCGGATCCGAGCAGTACTTC.

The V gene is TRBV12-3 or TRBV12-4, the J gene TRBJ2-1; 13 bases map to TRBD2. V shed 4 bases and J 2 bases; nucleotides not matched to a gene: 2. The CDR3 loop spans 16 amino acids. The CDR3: CASSSGLAGPYNEQFF. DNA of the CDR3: TGTGCCAGCAGTTCGGGACTAGCGGGGCCCTACAATGAGCAGTTCTTC.

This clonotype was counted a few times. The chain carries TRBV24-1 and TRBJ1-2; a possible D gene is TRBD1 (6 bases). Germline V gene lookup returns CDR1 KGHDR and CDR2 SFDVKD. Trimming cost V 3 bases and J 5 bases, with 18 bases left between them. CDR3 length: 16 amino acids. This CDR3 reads CATSDPPDRFRYGYTF. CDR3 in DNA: TGTGCCACCAGTGATCCACCGGACAGATTTCGGTATGGCTACACCTTC.

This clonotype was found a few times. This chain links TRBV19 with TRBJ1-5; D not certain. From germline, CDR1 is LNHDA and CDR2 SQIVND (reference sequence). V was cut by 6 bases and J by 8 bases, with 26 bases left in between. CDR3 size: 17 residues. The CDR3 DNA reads TGTGCCAGTAGGGATCAGCACGGGCCGACGAATATCAAGCCCCAGCATTTT. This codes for CASRDQHGPTNIKPQHF.

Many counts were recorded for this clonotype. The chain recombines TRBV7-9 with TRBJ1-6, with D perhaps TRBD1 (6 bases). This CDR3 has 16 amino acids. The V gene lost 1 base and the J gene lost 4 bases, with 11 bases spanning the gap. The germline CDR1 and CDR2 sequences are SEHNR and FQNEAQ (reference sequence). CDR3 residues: CASSLDTGPYNSPLHF. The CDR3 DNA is TGTGCCAGCAGCTTAGACACAGGGCCATATAATTCACCCCTCCACTTT.

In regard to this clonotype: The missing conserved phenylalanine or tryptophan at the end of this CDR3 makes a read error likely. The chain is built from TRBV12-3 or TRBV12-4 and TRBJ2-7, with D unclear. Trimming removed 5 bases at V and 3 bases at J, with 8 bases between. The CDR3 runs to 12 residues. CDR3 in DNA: TGTGCCAGCAGTCCGTTCGGCTACGAGCAGTACTTA. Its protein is CASSPFGYEQYL.

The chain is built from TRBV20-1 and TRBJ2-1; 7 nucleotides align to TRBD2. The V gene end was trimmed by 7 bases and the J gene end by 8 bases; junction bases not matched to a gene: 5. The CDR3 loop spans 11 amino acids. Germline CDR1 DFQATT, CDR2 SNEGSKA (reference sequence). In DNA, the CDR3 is TGCAGTGTTGGTGGGGGGGATGAGCAGTTCTTC. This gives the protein CSVGGGDEQFF.

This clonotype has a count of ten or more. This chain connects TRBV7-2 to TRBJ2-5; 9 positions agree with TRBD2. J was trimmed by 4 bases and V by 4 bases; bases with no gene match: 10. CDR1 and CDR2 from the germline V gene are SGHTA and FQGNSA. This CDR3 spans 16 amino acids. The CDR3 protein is CASSSTTGLARETQYF. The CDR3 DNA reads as TGTGCCAGCAGCTCTACCACGGGACTAGCTAGAGAGACCCAGTACTTC.

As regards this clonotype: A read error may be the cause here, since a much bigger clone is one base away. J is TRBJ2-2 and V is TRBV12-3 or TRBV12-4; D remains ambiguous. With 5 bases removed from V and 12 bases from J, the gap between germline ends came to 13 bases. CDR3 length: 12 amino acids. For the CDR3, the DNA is TGTGCCAGCAGTCCTACGACTTGGAAGCTGTTTTTT. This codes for CASSPTTWKLFF.